The source of this TCR beta chain is a study of Ad26.COV2.S vaccination and SARS-CoV-2 variants. Treatment in this sample: about 20 received Ad26.COV2.S at low or high dose, single or two shots; 5 received placebo; per-sample allocation not given. The samples were gathered on day 63 after the first injection of vaccine or placebo. Assay used: immunoSEQ multiplex PCR; TCRdb lists only in-frame clones, some missing. The table includes 440,000 or so clones, approximately 90% detected once. The sequencing used peripheral blood, collected in a trial of Ad26.COV2.S vaccine versus placebo. The clonotype comes from a person aged 18 to 65 who received the Ad26.COV2.S COVID-19 vaccine or a placebo.

CDR3 region: CASSTLASHEQFF. CDR3 bases: TGTGCCAGCAGCACGCTAGCGTCCCATGAGCAGTTCTTC. V gene TRBV7-9 combines with J gene TRBJ2-1; D perhaps matches TRBD2 (6 bases). This CDR3 has 13 residues. Germline V gene data show CDR1 as SEHNR and CDR2 as FQNEAQ (reference sequence). V lost 5 bases to trimming and J lost 8 bases, with 13 bases between them.